Presented here are 28 T cell receptor beta chains from one specimen sequenced in a study of blood T cell repertoires in COVID-19. Produced via immunoSEQ multiplex PCR; TCRdb's table is partial and in-frame only. The table includes roughly 180,000 clones, over 80% detected once. The sample taken for sequencing was peripheral blood. These receptors all stem from a woman between 40 and 50 years old with COVID-19, enrolled during active disease.

The chain combines TRBV11-3 with TRBJ2-2, with D possibly TRBD1 on 5 matching bases. Germline V gives CDR1 SGHNT, CDR2 YENEEA. The CDR3 runs 14 residues. V was shortened by 1 base and J by 6 bases, with 9 bases between the two germline ends. The chain's CDR3 is CASSLGQGSGELFF. For the CDR3, the DNA is TGTGCCAGCAGCTTAGGCCAGGGCTCCGGGGAGCTGTTTTTT.

Here the CDR3 reads CASSVDWGRAYEQYF. The CDR3 coding sequence is TGTGCCAGCAGTGTTGATTGGGGCAGAGCCTACGAGCAGTACTTC. The chain couples TRBV25-1 to TRBJ2-7, with a weak D call TRBD1 (5 bases). V dropped 4 bases and J dropped 2 bases, with 15 bases sitting between them. Per the germline V gene, CDR1 is MGHDK and CDR2 is SYGVNS. This CDR3 is 15 amino acids long.

About this clone: This CDR3 is also generated by other DNA sequences in the sample. V and J are TRBV29-1 and TRBJ1-5; a possible D gene is TRBD1 (5 bases). The CDR3 sequence is 12 residues long. The germline gives CDR1 SQVTM, CDR2 ANQGSEA. The germline V and J ends were trimmed by 6 bases and 1 base, with 7 bases remaining between them. CDR3: CSVAGSNQPQHF. DNA of the CDR3: TGCAGCGTCGCAGGGAGCAATCAGCCCCAGCATTTT.

The rearrangement joins TRBV6-5 to TRBJ1-2; TRBD1 agrees at 7 bases. The junction had 7 bases not matched to a gene; V was cut back by 5 bases and J by 4 bases. Germline CDR1 MNHEY, CDR2 SVGAGI. CDR3 size: 14 residues. CDR3 sequence reads: CASSRDRIFYGYTF. DNA of the CDR3: TGTGCCAGCAGTCGGGACAGAATATTCTATGGCTACACCTTC.

The rearrangement joins TRBV5-4 to TRBJ2-3, with TRBD2 matching 9 bases. This CDR3 has 16 residues. In germline, CDR1 is SGHNT, CDR2 YYREEE (reference sequence). V lost 0 bases, J lost 6 bases, and 8 bases stayed unmatched. The CDR3 nucleotides read TGTGCCAGCAGCTTGGGGCTAGCGGGGCGACTGGATACGCAGTATTTT. Protein: CASSLGLAGRLDTQYF.

This chain links TRBV11-3 with TRBJ2-2, with D uncertain. The V end was cut by 1 base, the J end by 9 bases, with 12 bases between. CDR1 is SGHNT and CDR2 is YENEEA in the germline V gene. The CDR3 spans 14 residues. The CDR3 is CASSLAPSTRELFF. In DNA form, the CDR3 reads TGTGCCAGCAGCTTAGCCCCCAGTACACGGGAGCTGTTTTTT.

The chain is built from TRBV2 and TRBJ1-2; possible D gene TRBD1, 5 bases. The CDR3 length is 14 residues. V was cut by 2 bases and J by 6 bases, with 13 bases left in between. Germline V gene sequence: CDR1 SNHLY, CDR2 FYNNEI. The CDR3 loop is CASSENGGANGYTF. Written as DNA, the CDR3 is TGTGCCAGCAGTGAAAATGGAGGGGCGAATGGCTACACCTTC.

This clone has only one observation. The rearrangement links TRBV5-1 to TRBJ2-7, with 7 positions matching TRBD1. The CDR3 consists of 16 residues. V was clipped by 4 bases and J by 0 bases; unmatched bases: 10. CDR1 is SGHRS, CDR2 YFSETQ, per germline. This CDR3 reads CASSQDRPPSSYEQYF. CDR3 nucleotides: TGCGCCAGCAGCCAGGACAGGCCTCCCAGCTCCTACGAGCAGTACTTC.

The genes are TRBV10-1 and TRBJ2-7, with TRBD2 matching over 7 bases. This CDR3 region has 13 residues. The trim removed 2 bases at V and 4 bases at J, leaving 2 bases unmatched. Germline V CDR1 and CDR2: WNHNN, SYGVQD (reference sequence). CDR3: CASSESGVYEQYF. For the CDR3, the DNA is TGCGCCAGCAGTGAGAGCGGGGTATACGAGCAGTACTTC.

The CDR3 nucleotides are TGTGCCAGCAGCCAAGTGGTGCGGGGTGAATCCTACAATGAGCAGTTCTTC. It codes for CASSQVVRGESYNEQFF. This sequence joins TRBV14 and TRBJ2-1; maybe TRBD2 (6 bases). The CDR3 contains 17 residues. Germline V gene data show CDR1 as SGHDN and CDR2 as FVKESK. V was shortened by 1 base and J by 1 base, with 14 bases between the two germline ends.

This clone has a single count. The chain carries TRBV7-6 and TRBJ2-1; 10 nucleotides match TRBD2. CDR3 size: 15 residues. The V gene's germline CDR1 is SGHVS and CDR2 FNYEAQ. V shed 5 bases, J shed 5 bases, and the junction held 6 bases outside the gene matches. DNA for the CDR3: TGTGCCAGCAGCCTCGTTACTAGCGGGAACAATGAGCAGTTCTTC. Translation: CASSLVTSGNNEQFF.

The chain recombines TRBV19 with TRBJ1-5; possible D gene TRBD1, 5 bases. CDR1 is LNHDA and CDR2 is SQIVND in the germline V gene (reference sequence). The CDR3 totals 17 residues. V was clipped by 1 base and J by 6 bases, with 19 bases between them. The CDR3 DNA reads as TGTGCCAGTAGTATAGCCGCTCGTAGACAGCTCGGTCAGCCCCAGCATTTT. Its protein is CASSIAARRQLGQPQHF.

V gene TRBV5-3 combines with J gene TRBJ2-1, with TRBD2 matching over 7 bases. TRBV5-3 is an open reading frame, and its role is uncertain. Trimming removed 0 bases from V and 4 bases from J; junction bases left unmatched: 7. This CDR3 is built from 16 residues. CDR3 in DNA: TGTGCCAGAAGCTTGGATCCGGGACTACGATACAATGAGCAGTTCTTC. This encodes CARSLDPGLRYNEQFF.

The chain uses TRBV29-1 and TRBJ1-2; 9 nucleotides agree with TRBD1. Germline-derived CDR1 and CDR2 are SQVTM and ANQGSEA. This CDR3 comprises 16 residues. The V segment lost 0 bases and the J segment 0 bases; nucleotides outside the gene matches: 5. CDR3 DNA sequence: TGCAGCGTTGAAGATCCACAGGGGGCAGCTAACTATGGCTACACCTTC. Translation: CSVEDPQGAANYGYTF.

This chain links TRBV6-4 with TRBJ2-1; TRBD2 matches at 9 bases. J lost 3 bases, V lost 6 bases, and 9 bases had no gene match. Per the germline V gene, CDR1 is MRHNA and CDR2 is SNTAGT. The CDR3 covers 16 residues. The CDR3 protein is CASSRLGGGVYNEQFF. CDR3 nucleotide sequence: TGTGCCAGCAGCCGCTTAGGCGGGGGGGTCTACAATGAGCAGTTCTTC.

This sequence joins TRBV4-1 and TRBJ2-3, with no clear D. The ends were cut back, 2 bases at V and 6 bases at J, with 21 bases in the middle. There are 17 residues in the CDR3. Germline V gene data show CDR1 as MGHRA and CDR2 as YSYEKL. The CDR3: CASSQILSLTAVDTQYF. The CDR3 DNA reads TGCGCCAGCAGCCAAATCCTCTCACTTACCGCGGTGGATACGCAGTATTTT.

This rearrangement joins TRBV29-1 to TRBJ1-4; D unclear. The CDR3 runs 13 residues. The V end lost 8 bases, the J end lost 7 bases, and 17 bases lay between the germline ends. In germline, CDR1 is SQVTM, CDR2 ANQGSEA. The CDR3 here is CSLSDSRGEKLFF. The DNA of the CDR3 is TGCAGCTTATCAGATTCAAGAGGTGAAAAACTGTTTTTT.

The gene calls are TRBV7-2 and TRBJ2-1; no reliable D call. Germline CDR1 SGHTA, CDR2 FQGNSA. V was shortened by 3 bases and J by 2 bases, with 8 bases between the two germline ends. This CDR3 is built from 14 residues. CDR3 bases: TGTGCCAGCAGCTTGGGCGCCACCTACAATGAGCAGTTCTTC. Translating gives CASSLGATYNEQFF.

V and J are TRBV18 and TRBJ2-7; tentative D call: TRBD2 (5 bases). In germline, CDR1 is KGHSH, CDR2 LQKENI. Trimming took off 6 bases at V and 0 bases at J, with 6 bases between the two ends. The CDR3 runs 12 residues. The CDR3 protein is CASSDSSYEQYF. As DNA, the CDR3 is TGTGCCAGCTCGGACTCCTCCTACGAGCAGTACTTC.

This clone came up many times. This chain uses TRBV5-1 with TRBJ1-4; 11 bases fit TRBD1. Germline V gene lookup returns CDR1 SGHRS and CDR2 YFSETQ. V lost 2 bases to trimming and J lost 8 bases; unmatched junction nucleotides: 5. The CDR3 is 15 residues long. CDR3 amino acids: CASSLGTGGEEKLFF. Written as DNA, the CDR3 is TGCGCCAGCAGCTTAGGGACAGGGGGTGAGGAAAAACTGTTTTTT. Together with reference TRBV5-1 and TRBJ1-4, the CDR3 gives the full variable domain: KAGVTQTPRYLIKTRGQQVTLSCSPISGHRSVSWYQQTPGQGLQFLFEYFSETQRNKGNFPGRFSGRQFSNSRSEMNVSTLELGDSALYLCASSLGTGGEEKLFFGSGTQLSVL.

The chain is built from TRBV14 and TRBJ1-2; 7 bases match TRBD1. After removal of 8 bases from V and 2 bases from J, the junction contained 2 bases not matched to a gene. The CDR3 runs to 12 residues. Germline V lookup: CDR1 SGHDN, CDR2 FVKESK. The CDR3 coding sequence is TGTGCCAGCCTGACAGGGAACTATGGCTACACCTTC. Its translation is CASLTGNYGYTF.

The V call is TRBV10-3, the J call TRBJ1-6; no clear D. Germline lookup yields CDR1 ENHRY and CDR2 SYGVKD. The CDR3 has 12 amino acids. V dropped 10 bases and J dropped 12 bases, with 16 bases sitting between them. CDR3 in DNA: TGTGCCACCGCAGAGGAGCGAAAACCCCTCCACTTT. Translating gives CATAEERKPLHF.

This chain joins TRBV10-2 and TRBJ1-2; 12 positions match TRBD1. The CDR3 has 14 amino acids. The V gene end was trimmed by 6 bases and the J gene end by 7 bases; junction bases not matched to a gene: 6. Germline V gene sequence: CDR1 WSHSY, CDR2 SAAADI. CDR3 in DNA: TGCGCCAGCAGCCCGGGACAGGGGGCGCGTGGCTACACCTTC. This translates into CASSPGQGARGYTF.

This clone appeared a single time. V gene TRBV2 combines with J gene TRBJ2-2; D gene uncertain. CDR1 and CDR2 from the germline V gene are SNHLY and FYNNEI. V was shortened by 4 bases and J by 0 bases, with 6 bases between the two germline ends. The CDR3 is 14 residues long. CDR3 residues: CASSVTSNTGELFF. CDR3 bases: TGTGCCAGCAGTGTTACTTCGAACACCGGGGAGCTGTTTTTT.

V usage is TRBV6-5 and J usage is TRBJ1-6; D is unclear. Germline CDR1 and CDR2: MNHEY and SVGAGI. CDR3 length: 12 residues. Trimming took off 7 bases at V and 8 bases at J, with 9 bases between the two ends. In nucleotides, the CDR3 is TGTGCCAGCACCACGGGTGATTCACCCCTCCACTTT. Encoded protein: CASTTGDSPLHF.

CDR3 bases: TGTGCCAGCAGCTCCCTAGTGGGGGTAGCGACAGGAGGCGAGCAGTACTTC. As protein: CASSSLVGVATGGEQYF. The chain recombines TRBV7-9 with TRBJ2-7; possible D gene TRBD1, 6 bases. This CDR3 has 17 residues. V lost 4 bases and J lost 6, with 25 bases in between. Germline V gives CDR1 SEHNR, CDR2 FQNEAQ (reference sequence).

The rearrangement joins TRBV5-8 to TRBJ1-5; possible D gene TRBD1, 6 bases. Germline CDR1 is SGHTS and CDR2 is YDEGEE. The CDR3 loop spans 15 amino acids. The V and J ends lost 5 bases and 4 bases respectively, with 16 bases between them. The CDR3, as DNA: TGTGCCAGCAGAGAACGGACAGACCGTAATCAGCCCCAGCATTTT. It is translated as CASRERTDRNQPQHF.

The chain links TRBV7-2 to TRBJ1-1, with TRBD1 as a possible D gene (5 bases). Germline V gene data show CDR1 as SGHTA and CDR2 as FQGNSA. The V end lost 3 bases, the J end lost 4 bases, and 15 bases lay between the germline ends. The CDR3 contains 15 residues. CDR3 nucleotides: TGTGCCAGCAGCTTTGAACAGGCTTCTAGCACTGAAGCTTTCTTT. As protein: CASSFEQASSTEAFF.